This T cell receptor beta chain was retrieved from a study of regulatory T cells in long-lasting Graves disease. Study-level findings and limits: What was studied was peripheral blood only, and not thyroid tissue.

Regarding time point: newly diagnosed GD, antithyroid drugs for less than 3 months. From RNA extracted from PBMCs, the TCR library was made. The length of the CDR3 is 14 residues. V was clipped by 7 bases and J by 7 bases, with 17 bases between them. CDR1 MNHNS and CDR2 SASEGT come from the germline V gene. Assembly of TCR beta libraries relied on iRepertoire HTBI primers together with Arm-PCR of CDR3 regions. TCRdb re-derived calls from the multiplex PCR reads in MiXCR, one entry per CDR3 protein. The sample shows approximately 490,000 distinct CDR3 sequences, under 20% of them seen only once. This clonotype was picked up a small number of times. The antigen is unknown. This sample also appeared in a second study, on T cells in Graves' hyperthyroidism and ophthalmopathy. Per that paper: Diagnosis relied on clinical symptoms, serum thyroxine and TRAb, thyroid ultrasound and orbital computed tomography.

This clonotype was obtained from a man aged 40-49 years with Graves disease. Sequenced material: peripheral blood mononuclear cells (PBMCs), taken at new diagnosis, from a patient treated with antithyroid drugs. The J gene is TRBJ1-5, the V gene TRBV6-1; perhaps TRBD1 as D (5 bases). CDR3 residues: CASISAGILQPQHF. The DNA for the CDR3 is TGTGCCAGCATCTCGGCAGGGATTCTCCAGCCCCAGCATTTT.